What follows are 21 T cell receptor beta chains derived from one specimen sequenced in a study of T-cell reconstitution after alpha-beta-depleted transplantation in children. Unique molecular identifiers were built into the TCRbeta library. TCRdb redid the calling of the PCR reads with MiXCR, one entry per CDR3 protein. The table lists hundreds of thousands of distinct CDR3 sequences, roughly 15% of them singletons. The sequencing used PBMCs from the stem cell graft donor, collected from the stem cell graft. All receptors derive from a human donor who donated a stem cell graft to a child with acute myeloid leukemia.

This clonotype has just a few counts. CDR3 sequence (DNA): TGCGCCAGCAGCTCCCAACCGGGAGAATTAGGGGGCTATGGCTACACCTTC. Its translation: CASSSQPGELGGYGYTF. The chain carries TRBV5-1 and TRBJ1-2; D possibly corresponds to TRBD1 (6 bases). CDR1 is SGHRS, CDR2 YFSETQ, per germline. CDR3 length: 17 residues. V was clipped by 3 bases and J by 4 bases, with 22 bases between them.

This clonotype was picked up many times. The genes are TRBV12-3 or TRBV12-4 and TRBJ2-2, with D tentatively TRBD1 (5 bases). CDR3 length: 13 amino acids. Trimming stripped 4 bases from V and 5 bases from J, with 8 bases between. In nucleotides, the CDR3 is TGTGCCAGCAGTTCCCCAGGGACCGGGGAGCTGTTTTTT. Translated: CASSSPGTGELFF.

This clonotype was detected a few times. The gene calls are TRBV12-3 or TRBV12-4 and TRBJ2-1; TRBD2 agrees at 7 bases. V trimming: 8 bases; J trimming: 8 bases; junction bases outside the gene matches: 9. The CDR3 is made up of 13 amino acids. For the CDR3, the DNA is TGTGCCAGCCTCGAGGAGGGAGGGGATGAGCAGTTCTTC. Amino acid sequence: CASLEEGGDEQFF.

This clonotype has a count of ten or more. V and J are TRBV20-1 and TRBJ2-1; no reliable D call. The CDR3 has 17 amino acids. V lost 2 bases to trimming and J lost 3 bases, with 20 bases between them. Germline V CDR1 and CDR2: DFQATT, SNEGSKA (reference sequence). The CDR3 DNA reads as TGCAGTGCTAGAAACCGCGAGGCAGGCCGAAGCTACAATGAGCAGTTCTTC. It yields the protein CSARNREAGRSYNEQFF.

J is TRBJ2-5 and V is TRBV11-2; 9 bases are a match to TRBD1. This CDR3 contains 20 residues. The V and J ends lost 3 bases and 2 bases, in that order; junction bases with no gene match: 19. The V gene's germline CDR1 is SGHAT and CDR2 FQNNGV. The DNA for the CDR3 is TGTGCCAGCAGCTTCAGTATTTCAATCCGGGACAGGGAGCTTCAAGAGACCCAGTACTTC. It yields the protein CASSFSISIRDRELQETQYF.

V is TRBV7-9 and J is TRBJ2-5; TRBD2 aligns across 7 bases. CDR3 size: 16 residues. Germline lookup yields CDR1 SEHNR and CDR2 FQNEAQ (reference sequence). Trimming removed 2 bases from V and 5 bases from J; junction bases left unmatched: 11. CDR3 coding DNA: TGTGCCAGCAGCTTACCCCTAGCGGCCTTCGGTGAGACCCAGTACTTC. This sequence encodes CASSLPLAAFGETQYF. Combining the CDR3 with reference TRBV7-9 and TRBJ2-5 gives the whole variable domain DTGVSQNPRHKITKRGQNVTFRCDPISEHNRLYWYRQTLGQGPEFLTYFQNEAQLEKSRLLSDRFSAERPKGSFSTLEIQRTEQGDSAMYLCASSLPLAAFGETQYFGPGTRLLVL.

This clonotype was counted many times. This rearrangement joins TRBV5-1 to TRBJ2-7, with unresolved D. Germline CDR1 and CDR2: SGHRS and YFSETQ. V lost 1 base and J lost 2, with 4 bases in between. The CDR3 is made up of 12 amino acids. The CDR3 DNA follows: TGCGCCAGCAGCTTGAGGGCCTACGAGCAGTACTTC. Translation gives CASSLRAYEQYF.

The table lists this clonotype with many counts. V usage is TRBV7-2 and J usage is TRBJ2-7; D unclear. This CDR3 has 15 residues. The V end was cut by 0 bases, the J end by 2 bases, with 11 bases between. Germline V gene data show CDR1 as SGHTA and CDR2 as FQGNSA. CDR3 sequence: CASSLALGLTYEQYF. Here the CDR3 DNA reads TGTGCCAGCAGCTTAGCTCTCGGTCTAACCTACGAGCAGTACTTC.

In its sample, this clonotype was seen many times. The chain's CDR3 is CSASGTGGTEAFF. CDR3 sequence (DNA): TGCAGTGCTTCCGGGACAGGGGGGACTGAAGCTTTCTTT. The genes are TRBV20-1 and TRBJ1-1; 11 bases map to TRBD1. The CDR3 has 13 residues. With 5 bases clipped from V and 5 bases from J, the junction kept 4 bases outside the gene matches. Germline V gene sequence: CDR1 DFQATT, CDR2 SNEGSKA (reference sequence).

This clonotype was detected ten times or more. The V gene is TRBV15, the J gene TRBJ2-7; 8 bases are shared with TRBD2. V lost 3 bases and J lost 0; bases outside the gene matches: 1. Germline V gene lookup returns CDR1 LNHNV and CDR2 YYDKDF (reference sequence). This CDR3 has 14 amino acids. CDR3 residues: CATSRGLGSYEQYV. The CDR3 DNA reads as TGTGCCACCAGCAGGGGACTAGGCTCCTACGAGCAGTACGTC.

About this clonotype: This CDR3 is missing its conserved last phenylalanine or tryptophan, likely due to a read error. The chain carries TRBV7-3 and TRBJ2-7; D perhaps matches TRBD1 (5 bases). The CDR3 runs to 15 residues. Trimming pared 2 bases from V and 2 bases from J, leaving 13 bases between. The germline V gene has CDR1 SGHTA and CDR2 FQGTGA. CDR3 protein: CASSLQGGLTYEQYL. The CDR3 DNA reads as TGTGCCAGCAGCTTACAGGGTGGGTTGACCTACGAGCAGTACCTC.

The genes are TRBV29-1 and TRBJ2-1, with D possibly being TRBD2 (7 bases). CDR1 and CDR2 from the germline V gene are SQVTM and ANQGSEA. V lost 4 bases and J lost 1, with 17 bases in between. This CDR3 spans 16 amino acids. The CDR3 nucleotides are TGCAGCGTTGGACGTGGGGGGGCCTTTTCCTACAATGAGCAGTTCTTC. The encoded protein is CSVGRGGAFSYNEQFF.

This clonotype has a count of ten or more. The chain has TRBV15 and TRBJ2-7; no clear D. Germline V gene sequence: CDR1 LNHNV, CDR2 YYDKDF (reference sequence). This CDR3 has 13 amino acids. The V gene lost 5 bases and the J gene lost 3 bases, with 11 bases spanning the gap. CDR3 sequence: CATSEARHYEQYF. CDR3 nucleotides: TGTGCCACCAGCGAGGCCAGACACTACGAGCAGTACTTC.

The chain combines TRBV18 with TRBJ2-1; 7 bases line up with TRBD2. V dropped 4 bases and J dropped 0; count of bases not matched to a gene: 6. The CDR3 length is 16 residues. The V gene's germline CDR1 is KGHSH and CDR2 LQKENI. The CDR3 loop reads CASSLSGRSSYNEQFF. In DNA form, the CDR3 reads TGTGCCAGCTCACTTTCCGGGAGGAGCTCCTACAATGAGCAGTTCTTC. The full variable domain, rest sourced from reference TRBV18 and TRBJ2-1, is NAGVMQNPRHLVRRRGQEARLRCSPMKGHSHVYWYRQLPEEGLKFMVYLQKENIIDESGMPKERFSAEFPKEGPSILRIQQVVRGDSAAYFCASSLSGRSSYNEQFFGPGTRLTVL.

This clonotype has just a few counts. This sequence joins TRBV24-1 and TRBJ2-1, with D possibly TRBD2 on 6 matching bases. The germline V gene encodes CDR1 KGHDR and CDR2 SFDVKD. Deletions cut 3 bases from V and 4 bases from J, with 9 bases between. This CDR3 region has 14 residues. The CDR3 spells CATSDHGGYNEQFF. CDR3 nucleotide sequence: TGTGCCACCAGTGATCACGGGGGATACAATGAGCAGTTCTTC.

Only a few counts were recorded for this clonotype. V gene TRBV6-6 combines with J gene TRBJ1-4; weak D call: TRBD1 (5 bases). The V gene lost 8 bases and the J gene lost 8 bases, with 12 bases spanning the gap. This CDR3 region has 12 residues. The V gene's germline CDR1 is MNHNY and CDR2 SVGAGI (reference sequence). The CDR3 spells CASSQGREKLFF. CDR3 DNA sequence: TGTGCCAGCTCGCAGGGAAGGGAAAAACTGTTTTTT.

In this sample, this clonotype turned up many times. CDR3 sequence (DNA): TGCAGTGCTAGAGATGAGGGACAGGGGGCGACCGGGGAGCTGTTTTTT. As protein: CSARDEGQGATGELFF. The rearrangement links TRBV20-1 to TRBJ2-2, with TRBD1 matching 12 bases. From germline, CDR1 is DFQATT and CDR2 SNEGSKA (reference sequence). Trimming removed 0 bases from V and 5 bases from J; junction bases left unmatched: 4. The CDR3 loop spans 16 amino acids.

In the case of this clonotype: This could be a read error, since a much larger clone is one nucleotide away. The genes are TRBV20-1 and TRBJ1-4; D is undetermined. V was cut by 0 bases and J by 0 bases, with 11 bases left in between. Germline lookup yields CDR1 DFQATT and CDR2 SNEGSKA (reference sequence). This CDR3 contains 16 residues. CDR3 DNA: TGCAGTGCTAGAGACCCAAACAGTGCAACTAATGAAAAACTGTTTTTT. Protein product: CSARDPNSATNEKLFF.

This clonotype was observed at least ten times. CDR3 in amino acids: CSARALLGRTEAFF. The CDR3 DNA reads TGCAGTGCTAGAGCCCTGCTAGGGAGGACTGAAGCTTTCTTT. The chain links TRBV20-1 to TRBJ1-1, with D uncertain. The CDR3 contains 14 residues. The V gene's germline CDR1 is DFQATT and CDR2 SNEGSKA (reference sequence). Between the trimmed V and J ends, which lost 1 base and 5 bases, there was a span of 14 bases.

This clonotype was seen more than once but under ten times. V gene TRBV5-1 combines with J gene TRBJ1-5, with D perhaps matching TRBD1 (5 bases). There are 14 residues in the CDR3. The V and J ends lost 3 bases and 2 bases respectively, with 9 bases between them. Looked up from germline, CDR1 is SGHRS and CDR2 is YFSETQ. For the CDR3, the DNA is TGCGCCAGCAGCTGGCAGGGCGGCAATCAGCCCCAGCATTTT. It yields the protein CASSWQGGNQPQHF.

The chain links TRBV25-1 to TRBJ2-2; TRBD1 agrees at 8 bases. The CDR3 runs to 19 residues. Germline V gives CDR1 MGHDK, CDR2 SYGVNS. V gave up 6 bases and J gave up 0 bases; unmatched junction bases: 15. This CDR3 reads CASSMRGTGPFSNTGELFF. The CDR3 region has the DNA TGTGCCAGCAGCATGAGGGGGACAGGTCCTTTCTCGAACACCGGGGAGCTGTTTTTT. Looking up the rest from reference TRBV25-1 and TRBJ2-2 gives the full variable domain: EADIYQTPRYLVIGTGKKITLECSQTMGHDKMYWYQQDPGMELHLIHYSYGVNSTEKGDLSSESTVSRIRTEHFPLTLESARPSHTSQYLCASSMRGTGPFSNTGELFFGEGSRLTVL.